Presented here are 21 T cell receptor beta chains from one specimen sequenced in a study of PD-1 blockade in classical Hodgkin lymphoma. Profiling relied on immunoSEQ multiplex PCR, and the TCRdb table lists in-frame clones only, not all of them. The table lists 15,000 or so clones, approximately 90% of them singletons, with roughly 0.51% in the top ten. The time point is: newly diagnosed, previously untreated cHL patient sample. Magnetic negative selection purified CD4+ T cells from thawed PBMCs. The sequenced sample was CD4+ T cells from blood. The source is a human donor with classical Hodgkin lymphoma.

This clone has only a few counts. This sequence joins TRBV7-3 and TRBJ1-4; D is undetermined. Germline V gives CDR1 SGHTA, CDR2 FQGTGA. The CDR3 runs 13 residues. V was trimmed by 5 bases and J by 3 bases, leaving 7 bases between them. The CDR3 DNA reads TGTGCCAGCAGCCCCGGCCCTAATGAAAAACTGTTTTTT. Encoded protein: CASSPGPNEKLFF.

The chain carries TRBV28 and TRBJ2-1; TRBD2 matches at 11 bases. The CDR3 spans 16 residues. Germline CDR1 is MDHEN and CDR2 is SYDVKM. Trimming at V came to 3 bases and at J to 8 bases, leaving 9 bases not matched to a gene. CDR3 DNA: TGTGCCAGCAGTTTCCCCCTAGCGGGAGGAGGCGATGAGCAGTTCTTC. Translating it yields CASSFPLAGGGDEQFF. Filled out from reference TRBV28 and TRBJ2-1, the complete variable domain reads DVKVTQSSRYLVKRTGEKVFLECVQDMDHENMFWYRQDPGLGLRLIYFSYDVKMKEKGDIPEGYSVSREKKERFSLILESASTNQTSMYLCASSFPLAGGGDEQFFGPGTRLTVL.

DNA of the CDR3: TGTGCCAGCAGCTTAGCGCCCATGGGGGAGCAGTACTTC. Its translation: CASSLAPMGEQYF. V gene TRBV7-2 combines with J gene TRBJ2-7; D uncertain. Germline V CDR1 and CDR2: SGHTA, FQGNSA. This CDR3 has 13 amino acids. V was pared by 0 bases and J by 7 bases, with 10 bases between.

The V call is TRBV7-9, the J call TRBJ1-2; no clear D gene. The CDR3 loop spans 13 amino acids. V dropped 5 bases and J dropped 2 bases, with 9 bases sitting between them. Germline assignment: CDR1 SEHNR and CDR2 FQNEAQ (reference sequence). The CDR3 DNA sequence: TGTGCCAGCAGCCCCTGGGCGAACTATGGCTACACCTTC. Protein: CASSPWANYGYTF.

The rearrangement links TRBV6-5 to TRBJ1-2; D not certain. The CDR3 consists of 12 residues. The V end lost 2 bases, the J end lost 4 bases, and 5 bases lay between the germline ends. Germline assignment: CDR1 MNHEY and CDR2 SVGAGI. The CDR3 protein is CASSYDFYGYTF. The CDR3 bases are TGTGCCAGCAGTTACGACTTCTATGGCTACACCTTC.

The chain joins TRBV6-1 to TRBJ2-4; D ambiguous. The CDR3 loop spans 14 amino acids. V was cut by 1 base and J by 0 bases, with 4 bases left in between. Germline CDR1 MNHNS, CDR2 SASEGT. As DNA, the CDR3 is TGTGCCAGCAGTGAAGGGGTAGCCAAAAACATTCAGTACTTC. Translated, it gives CASSEGVAKNIQYF.

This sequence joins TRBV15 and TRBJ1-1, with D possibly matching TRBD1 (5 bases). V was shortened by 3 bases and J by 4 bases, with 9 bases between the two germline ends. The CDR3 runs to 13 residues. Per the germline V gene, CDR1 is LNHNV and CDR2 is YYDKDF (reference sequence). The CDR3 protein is CATSRGRSTEAFF. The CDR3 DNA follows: TGTGCCACCAGCAGGGGGCGAAGCACTGAAGCTTTCTTT.

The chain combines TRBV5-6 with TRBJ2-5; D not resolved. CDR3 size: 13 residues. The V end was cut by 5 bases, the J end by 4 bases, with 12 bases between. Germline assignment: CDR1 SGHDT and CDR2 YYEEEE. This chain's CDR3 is CASRRLVGETQYF. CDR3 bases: TGTGCCAGCAGGCGACTTGTGGGAGAGACCCAGTACTTC. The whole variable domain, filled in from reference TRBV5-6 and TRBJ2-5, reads DAGVTQSPTHLIKTRGQQVTLRCSPKSGHDTVSWYQQALGQGPQFIFQYYEEEERQRGNFPDRFSGHQFPNYSSELNVNALLLGDSALYLCASRRLVGETQYFGPGTRLLVL.

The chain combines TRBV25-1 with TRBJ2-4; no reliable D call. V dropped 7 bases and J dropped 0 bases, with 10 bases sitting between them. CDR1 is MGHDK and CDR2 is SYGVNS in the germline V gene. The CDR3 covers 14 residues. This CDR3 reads CASTGSLAKNIQYF. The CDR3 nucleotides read TGTGCCAGCACGGGCAGTTTAGCCAAAAACATTCAGTACTTC.

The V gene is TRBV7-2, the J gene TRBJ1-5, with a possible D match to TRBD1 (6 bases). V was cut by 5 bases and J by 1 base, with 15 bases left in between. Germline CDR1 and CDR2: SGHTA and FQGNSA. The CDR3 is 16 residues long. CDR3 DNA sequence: TGTGCCAGCAGCCTCCTGACAGGATTAAGCAATCAGCCCCAGCATTTT. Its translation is CASSLLTGLSNQPQHF.

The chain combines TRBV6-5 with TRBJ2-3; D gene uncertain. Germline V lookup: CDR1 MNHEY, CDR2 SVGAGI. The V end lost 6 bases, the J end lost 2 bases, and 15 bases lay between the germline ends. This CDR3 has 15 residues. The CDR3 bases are TGTGCCAGCAGAAACCGATTAAGTCCCACAGATACGCAGTATTTT. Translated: CASRNRLSPTDTQYF.

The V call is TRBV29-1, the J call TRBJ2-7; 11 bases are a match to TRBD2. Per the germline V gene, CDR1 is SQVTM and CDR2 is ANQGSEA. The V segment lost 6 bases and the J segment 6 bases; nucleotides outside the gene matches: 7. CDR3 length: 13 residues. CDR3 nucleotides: TGCAGCGTGCGTAGCGGGAGGGCGGGCGAGCAGTACTTC. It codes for CSVRSGRAGEQYF.

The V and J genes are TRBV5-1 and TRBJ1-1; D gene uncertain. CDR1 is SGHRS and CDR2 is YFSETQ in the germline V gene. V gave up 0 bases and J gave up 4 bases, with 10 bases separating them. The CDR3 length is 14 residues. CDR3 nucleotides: TGCGCCAGCAGCTTGGAATCCTCGGGCACTGAAGCTTTCTTT. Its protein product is CASSLESSGTEAFF.

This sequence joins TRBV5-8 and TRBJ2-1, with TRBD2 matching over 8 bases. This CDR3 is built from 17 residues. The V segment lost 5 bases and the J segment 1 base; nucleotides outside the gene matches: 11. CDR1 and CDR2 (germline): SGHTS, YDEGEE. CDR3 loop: CASSFGLLAASYNEQFF. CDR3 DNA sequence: TGTGCCAGCAGTTTTGGGTTACTAGCGGCTTCCTACAATGAGCAGTTCTTC.

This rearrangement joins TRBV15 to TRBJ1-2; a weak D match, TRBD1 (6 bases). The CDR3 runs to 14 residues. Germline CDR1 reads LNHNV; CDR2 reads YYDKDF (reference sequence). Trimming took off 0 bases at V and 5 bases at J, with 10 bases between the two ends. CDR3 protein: CATSRDQGSYGYTF. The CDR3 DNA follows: TGTGCCACCAGCAGAGATCAGGGGAGTTATGGCTACACCTTC.

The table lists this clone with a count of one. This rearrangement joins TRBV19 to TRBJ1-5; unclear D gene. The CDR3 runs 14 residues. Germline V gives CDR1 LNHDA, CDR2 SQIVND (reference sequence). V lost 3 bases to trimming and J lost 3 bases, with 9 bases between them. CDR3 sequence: CASSIWIPNQPQHF. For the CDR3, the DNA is TGTGCCAGTAGTATTTGGATCCCCAATCAGCCCCAGCATTTT.

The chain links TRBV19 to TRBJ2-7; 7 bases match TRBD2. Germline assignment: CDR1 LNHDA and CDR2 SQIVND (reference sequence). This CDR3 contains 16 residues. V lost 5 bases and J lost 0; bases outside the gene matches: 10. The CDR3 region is CASSPYGRDGSYEQYF. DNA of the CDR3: TGTGCCAGTAGTCCGTATGGGAGGGACGGCTCCTACGAGCAGTACTTC.

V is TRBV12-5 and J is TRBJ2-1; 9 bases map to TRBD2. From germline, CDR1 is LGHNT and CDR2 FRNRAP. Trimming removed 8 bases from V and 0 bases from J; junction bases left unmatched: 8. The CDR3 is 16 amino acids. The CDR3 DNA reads TGTGCTAGTACGGGGCGGGAGGGGAGCTCCTACAATGAGCAGTTCTTC. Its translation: CASTGREGSSYNEQFF. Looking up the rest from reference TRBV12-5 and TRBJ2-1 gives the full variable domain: DARVTQTPRHKVTEMGQEVTMRCQPILGHNTVFWYRQTMMQGLELLAYFRNRAPLDDSGMPKDRFSAEMPDATLATLKIQPSEPRDSAVYFCASTGREGSSYNEQFFGPGTRLTVL.

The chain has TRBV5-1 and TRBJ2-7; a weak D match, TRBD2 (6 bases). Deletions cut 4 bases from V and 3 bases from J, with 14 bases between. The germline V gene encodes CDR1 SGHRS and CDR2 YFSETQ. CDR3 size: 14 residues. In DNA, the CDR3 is TGCGCCAGCAGCGTTAGCGGAACTAACTACGAGCAGTACTTC. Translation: CASSVSGTNYEQYF.

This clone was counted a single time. CDR3 sequence reads: CASNPRGGTNTGELFF. The CDR3 bases are TGTGCCAGCAACCCACGAGGGGGAACGAACACCGGGGAGCTGTTTTTT. V gene TRBV7-9 combines with J gene TRBJ2-2, with a weak D call TRBD1 (6 bases). CDR1 SEHNR and CDR2 FQNEAQ come from the germline V gene (reference sequence). CDR3 size: 16 residues. V was pared by 7 bases and J by 0 bases, with 15 bases between.

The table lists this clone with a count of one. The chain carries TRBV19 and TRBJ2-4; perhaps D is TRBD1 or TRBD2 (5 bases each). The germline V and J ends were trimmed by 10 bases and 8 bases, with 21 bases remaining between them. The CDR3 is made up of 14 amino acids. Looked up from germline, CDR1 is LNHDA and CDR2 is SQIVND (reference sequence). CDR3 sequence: CATQPWGREDIQYF. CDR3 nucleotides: TGTGCCACTCAGCCCTGGGGGAGAGAGGACATTCAGTACTTC.